The 24 T cell receptor beta chains listed next were all sequenced from one sample in a study of T cell responses to AZD1222 COVID-19 vaccine. Sequenced by immunoSEQ multiplex PCR; TCRdb stores in-frame clones only, minus some. The sample records 75,000 to 85,000 clones, about 80% being singletons. The sample here was peripheral blood, taken 28 days after the second dose of the MenACWY control vaccine. These receptor sequences come from an adult who received the MenACWY meningococcal vaccine as a control.

The chain uses TRBV2 and TRBJ2-7; D is possibly TRBD1 (6 bases). Per the germline V gene, CDR1 is SNHLY and CDR2 is FYNNEI. V was pared by 5 bases and J by 0 bases, with 14 bases between. The CDR3 spans 15 residues. Here the CDR3 reads CASSRGTSISYEQYF. The CDR3, as DNA: TGTGCCAGCAGTCGAGGGACATCTATCTCCTACGAGCAGTACTTC.

The V call is TRBV7-2, the J call TRBJ2-5; no clear D. The germline V gene encodes CDR1 SGHTA and CDR2 FQGNSA. V shed 1 base and J shed 2 bases, with 8 bases lying between them. CDR3 size: 14 residues. The chain's CDR3 is CASSLVHRQETQYF. Here the CDR3 DNA reads TGTGCCAGCAGCTTAGTGCATAGGCAAGAGACCCAGTACTTC.

The chain joins TRBV30 to TRBJ2-3; TRBD2 agrees at 14 bases. The ends lost 4 bases at V and 6 bases at J; junction bases unmatched: 6. This CDR3 region has 15 residues. From germline, CDR1 is GTSNPN and CDR2 SVGIG (reference sequence). In DNA, the CDR3 is TGTGCCTGGAAACCGGGACTAGCGGGAGTGGATACGCAGTATTTT. It translates to CAWKPGLAGVDTQYF.

The J gene is TRBJ2-3, the V gene TRBV15, with D perhaps assigned TRBD1 or TRBD2 (5 bases each). The germline V and J ends were trimmed by 1 base and 0 bases, with 11 bases remaining between them. Germline CDR1 LNHNV, CDR2 YYDKDF (reference sequence). The CDR3 covers 16 residues. CDR3 coding DNA: TGTGCCACCAGCAGAGTATTGAGGGGTAGCACAGATACGCAGTATTTT. Translated, it gives CATSRVLRGSTDTQYF.

This chain uses TRBV19 with TRBJ1-1; 7 positions match TRBD1. V gave up 4 bases and J gave up 4 bases; unmatched junction bases: 9. This CDR3 is 15 amino acids long. Germline CDR1 LNHDA, CDR2 SQIVND (reference sequence). The CDR3 here is CASSTYTGVATEAFF. The DNA of the CDR3 is TGTGCCAGTAGTACCTACACAGGGGTTGCCACTGAAGCTTTCTTT.

This clone occurred once. This rearrangement joins TRBV11-3 to TRBJ1-1, with 10 bases identical to TRBD1. The CDR3 consists of 16 residues. Germline CDR1 is SGHNT and CDR2 is YENEEA. The ends lost 3 bases at V and 5 bases at J; junction bases unmatched: 9. CDR3 amino acids: CASSLADRGRDTEAFF. The CDR3 DNA reads as TGTGCCAGCAGCTTGGCCGACAGGGGGCGAGATACTGAAGCTTTCTTT.

The chain joins TRBV30 to TRBJ1-1; possible D gene TRBD1, 5 bases. The germline CDR1 and CDR2 sequences are GTSNPN and SVGIG (reference sequence). The length of the CDR3 is 13 residues. The V gene lost 5 bases and the J gene lost 4 bases, with 14 bases spanning the gap. CDR3 nucleotides: TGTGCCTGGGCCCTCGACAGTTCCACTGAAGCTTTCTTT. It is translated as CAWALDSSTEAFF.

The gene calls are TRBV28 and TRBJ1-4, with no clear D. The germline V gene has CDR1 MDHEN and CDR2 SYDVKM. This CDR3 is built from 16 residues. The V end lost 2 bases, the J end lost 7 bases, and 17 bases lay between the germline ends. CDR3 in amino acids: CASSLGRAGFVEKLFF. CDR3 nucleotides: TGTGCCAGCAGTTTAGGGCGTGCCGGGTTTGTTGAAAAACTGTTTTTT.

The chain uses TRBV27 and TRBJ1-1, with TRBD1 identical over 8 bases. The ends lost 0 bases at V and 4 bases at J; junction bases unmatched: 4. The CDR3 is made up of 15 amino acids. CDR1 MNHEY and CDR2 SMNVEV come from the germline V gene (reference sequence). This CDR3 is CASSLSSGGGTEAFF. CDR3 bases: TGTGCCAGCAGTTTATCGTCAGGGGGCGGCACTGAAGCTTTCTTT.

The V gene is TRBV20-1, the J gene TRBJ2-3; no clear D gene. V lost 7 bases, J lost 0 bases, and 17 bases lay in between. CDR1 is DFQATT, CDR2 SNEGSKA, per germline (reference sequence). This CDR3 has 15 amino acids. The CDR3 spells CSGSDGWQSTDTQYF. The DNA for the CDR3 is TGCAGTGGAAGTGATGGCTGGCAGAGCACAGATACGCAGTATTTT.

This clone has just a few counts. The chain recombines TRBV5-6 with TRBJ2-7; weak D call: TRBD1 (6 bases). The CDR3 is made up of 16 amino acids. CDR1 and CDR2 from the germline V gene are SGHDT and YYEEEE. V was shortened by 2 bases and J by 5 bases, with 20 bases between the two germline ends. The CDR3 bases are TGTGCCAGCAGCTTCTTCGTAGGGGGTCTGGGGGACGAGCAGTACTTC. This translates into CASSFFVGGLGDEQYF. The full variable domain, with the rest looked up from reference TRBV5-6 and TRBJ2-7, is DAGVTQSPTHLIKTRGQQVTLRCSPKSGHDTVSWYQQALGQGPQFIFQYYEEEERQRGNFPDRFSGHQFPNYSSELNVNALLLGDSALYLCASSFFVGGLGDEQYFGPGTRLTVT.

V and J are TRBV4-2 and TRBJ2-3; TRBD2 agrees at 11 bases. Germline loops: CDR1 LGHNA, CDR2 YNFKEQ. This CDR3 is built from 16 residues. The trim removed 1 base at V and 8 bases at J, leaving 8 bases unmatched. The CDR3 sequence: CASSQVGTSGGGTQYF. The CDR3 DNA reads TGTGCCAGCAGCCAAGTAGGGACTAGCGGAGGGGGTACGCAGTATTTT.

The chain is built from TRBV20-1 and TRBJ2-3; TRBD2 might be the D (5 bases). The CDR3 spans 11 residues. V shed 6 bases and J shed 8 bases, with 12 bases lying between them. CDR1 is DFQATT and CDR2 is SNEGSKA in the germline V gene (reference sequence). The CDR3 here is CSAAVGGTQYF. The DNA for the CDR3 is TGCAGTGCCGCGGTTGGAGGTACGCAGTATTTT.

In this sample, this clone turned up once. The chain couples TRBV2 to TRBJ2-7; 7 positions agree with TRBD1. The CDR3 runs to 16 residues. The germline V gene encodes CDR1 SNHLY and CDR2 FYNNEI. Trimming at V came to 1 base and at J to 2 bases, leaving 8 bases not matched to a gene. Here the CDR3 reads CASSEDRGTATYEQYF. The DNA of the CDR3 is TGTGCCAGCAGTGAAGATCGTGGGACAGCTACCTACGAGCAGTACTTC. The whole variable domain, filled in from reference TRBV2 and TRBJ2-7, reads EPEVTQTPSHQVTQMGQEVILRCVPISNHLYFYWYRQILGQKVEFLVSFYNNEISEKSEIFDDQFSVERPDGSNFTLKIRSTKLEDSAMYFCASSEDRGTATYEQYFGPGTRLTVT.

This clone was seen only once. The chain couples TRBV5-1 to TRBJ1-2; D might be TRBD1 (6 bases). Germline V gives CDR1 SGHRS, CDR2 YFSETQ. Between the trimmed V and J ends, which lost 3 bases and 0 bases, there was a span of 12 bases. This CDR3 is built from 15 residues. This CDR3 reads CASSSGTTANYGYTF. The CDR3 region has the DNA TGCGCCAGCAGCTCCGGGACAACAGCTAACTATGGCTACACCTTC.

The CDR3 DNA follows: TGTGCCAGCAGCCCCAGTAGCACAGATACGCAGTATTTT. Residues: CASSPSSTDTQYF. The genes are TRBV3-1 (or the pseudogene TRBV3-2) and TRBJ2-3; D is uncertain. Germline-derived CDR1 and CDR2 are LGHDT and YNNKEL (reference sequence). The CDR3 loop spans 13 amino acids. The V end lost 4 bases, the J end lost 0 bases, and 5 bases lay between the germline ends.

This clone was seen a single time. This sequence joins TRBV19 and TRBJ1-2; TRBD1 is a possible D gene (5 bases). The CDR3 totals 13 residues. Trimming left V 8 bases short and J 2 bases short, with 12 bases between. The germline gives CDR1 LNHDA, CDR2 SQIVND (reference sequence). CDR3 coding DNA: TGTGCCAGTTCTCTCCGGGACAACTATGGCTACACCTTC. Translating gives CASSLRDNYGYTF. The full variable domain, with the rest looked up from reference TRBV19 and TRBJ1-2, is DGGITQSPKYLFRKEGQNVTLSCEQNLNHDAMYWYRQDPGQGLRLIYYSQIVNDFQKGDIAEGYSVSREKKESFPLTVTSAQKNPTAFYLCASSLRDNYGYTFGSGTRLTVV.

The CDR3 loop is CASSLSAGKKETQYF. The CDR3 DNA sequence: TGTGCCAGCAGTTTATCGGCAGGGAAAAAAGAGACCCAGTACTTC. This chain joins TRBV28 and TRBJ2-5, with D tentatively TRBD1 (5 bases). CDR3 length equals 15 residues. Between the trimmed V and J ends, which lost 1 base and 3 bases, there was a span of 12 bases. Germline-derived CDR1 and CDR2 are MDHEN and SYDVKM.

The chain combines TRBV10-1 with TRBJ1-6, with 7 bases lining up with TRBD1. The CDR3 covers 13 residues. The germline V gene encodes CDR1 WNHNN and CDR2 SYGVQD (reference sequence). The V gene end was trimmed by 8 bases and the J gene end by 6 bases; junction bases not matched to a gene: 4. CDR3 coding DNA: TGCGCCAGCTCACAGGGGAGTAATTCACCCCTCCACTTT. Its translation: CASSQGSNSPLHF.

This clone was seen only a few times. The chain uses TRBV7-3 and TRBJ2-1, with D perhaps TRBD1 (6 bases). The CDR3 covers 15 residues. The germline gives CDR1 SGHTA, CDR2 FQGTGA. Trimming took off 3 bases at V and 6 bases at J, with 15 bases between the two ends. CDR3 amino acids: CASSFGQHPFNEQFF. As DNA, the CDR3 is TGTGCCAGCAGCTTTGGACAGCATCCGTTCAATGAGCAGTTCTTC.

The chain couples TRBV2 to TRBJ1-2; tentative D call: TRBD1 (6 bases). The CDR3 has 12 amino acids. Germline CDR1 SNHLY, CDR2 FYNNEI. Between the trimmed V and J ends, which lost 6 bases and 4 bases, there was a span of 9 bases. In nucleotides, the CDR3 is TGTGCCAGCAGCGGGGACACCTATGGCTACACCTTC. As protein: CASSGDTYGYTF.

The rearrangement joins TRBV7-2 to TRBJ1-4, with a tentative D call TRBD1 (6 bases). Germline V CDR1 and CDR2: SGHTA, FQGNSA. The V and J ends lost 2 bases and 3 bases respectively, with 16 bases between them. The CDR3 spans 17 residues. For the CDR3, the DNA is TGTGCCAGCAGCTTAACCGGCCTGGGGGCGGCTAATGAAAAACTGTTTTTT. Translating gives CASSLTGLGAANEKLFF.

The CDR3 sequence: CATSGESNQPQHF. CDR3 in DNA: TGTGCCACCAGTGGGGAGTCCAATCAGCCCCAGCATTTT. The V gene is TRBV24-1, the J gene TRBJ1-5; no reliable D call. CDR3 length equals 13 residues. V lost 5 bases, J lost 3 bases, and 7 bases lay in between. The germline gives CDR1 KGHDR, CDR2 SFDVKD.

The rearrangement uses TRBV2 and TRBJ1-2; tentatively, D is TRBD1 (6 bases). Trimming left V 1 base short and J 7 bases short, with 22 bases between. This CDR3 contains 17 residues. Germline V lookup: CDR1 SNHLY, CDR2 FYNNEI. The CDR3 DNA is TGTGCCAGCAGTGAAGAAGGGGGGCACGAGTTTGGAGGTGGCTACACCTTC. Its protein product is CASSEEGGHEFGGGYTF.